A single sample gave rise to the 23 T cell receptor beta chains below, sequenced in a study of T cells in Graves' hyperthyroidism and ophthalmopathy (dated 2019 in TCRdb). Library prep was done by multiplex PCR. The sequencer listed for this sample is Illumina HiSeq 2000. TCR beta CDR3 regions were amplified from RNA transcripts. The TCR CDR3 was subjected to a first round of RT-PCR using the HTBI primer set and the Qiagen OneStep RT-PCR kit. TCRdb reanalyzed the raw reads on its own, using fastp at Q25 for trimming and MiXCR for clone calling, and kept in-frame beta chains. Rows are combined by CDR3 protein, so each entry shows the most common genes and DNA. The sample includes fewer than 200,000 distinct CDR3 sequences, with over 15% observed a single time. The ten biggest clones cover roughly 30% of the sample. The source material was blood. The source of these receptors is a woman aged 50 to 60 with Graves' hyperthyroidism.

There are many counts of this clonotype. The genes are TRBV7-3 and TRBJ1-2; D call uncertain. Germline CDR1 and CDR2: SGHTA and FQGTGA. V gave up 2 bases and J gave up 5 bases, with 12 bases separating them. This CDR3 region has 14 residues. The CDR3 loop reads CASSLVHLGYGYTF. Written as DNA, the CDR3 is TGTGCCAGCAGCTTAGTCCACCTAGGATATGGCTACACCTTC. The complete variable domain, with remaining parts taken from reference TRBV7-3 and TRBJ1-2, reads GAGVSQTPSNKVTEKGKYVELRCDPISGHTALYWYRQSLGQGPEFLIYFQGTGAADDSGLPNDRFFAVRPEGSVSTLKIQRTERGDSAVYLCASSLVHLGYGYTFGSGTRLTVV.

This clonotype was detected many times. The V call is TRBV20-1, the J call TRBJ1-6; 8 bases line up with TRBD1. The germline gives CDR1 DFQATT, CDR2 SNEGSKA (reference sequence). CDR3 length: 13 amino acids. V was clipped by 6 bases and J by 9 bases; unmatched bases: 7. CDR3 nucleotide sequence: TGCAGTGCGTGGACAGGGAGTGGTTCACCCCTCCACTTT. Protein product: CSAWTGSGSPLHF.

This clonotype was counted at least ten times. V and J are TRBV3-1 and TRBJ2-3, with 15 bases lining up with TRBD2. Trimming removed 3 bases from V and 8 bases from J; junction bases left unmatched: 6. Germline V CDR1 and CDR2: LGHDT, YNNKEL (reference sequence). The CDR3 extends over 16 amino acids. CDR3 sequence: CASSHGLAGGQSTQYF. In DNA, the CDR3 is TGTGCCAGCAGCCACGGACTAGCGGGGGGGCAGAGTACGCAGTATTTT.

This clonotype was picked up many times. This chain joins TRBV29-1 and TRBJ2-7; D could derive from TRBD1 or TRBD2 (6 bases each). The germline CDR1 and CDR2 sequences are SQVTM and ANQGSEA. V was pared by 5 bases and J by 2 bases, with 16 bases between. The CDR3 covers 14 residues. CDR3 residues: CSVLGGGLTYEQYF. DNA of the CDR3: TGCAGCGTTTTGGGGGGCGGGCTCACCTACGAGCAGTACTTC.

This clonotype was counted ten times or more. The chain recombines TRBV6-5 with TRBJ1-4; perhaps TRBD1 as D (5 bases). This CDR3 has 13 residues. Trimming left V 2 bases short and J 11 bases short, with 12 bases between. The germline V gene encodes CDR1 MNHEY and CDR2 SVGAGI. The chain's CDR3 is CASSYRGDGKLFF. The CDR3 bases are TGTGCCAGCAGTTACCGGGGGGACGGGAAACTGTTTTTT.

This clonotype has at least ten counts. The rearrangement joins TRBV5-1 to TRBJ2-5; 8 bases line up with TRBD2. The CDR3 is made up of 15 amino acids. Germline assignment: CDR1 SGHRS and CDR2 YFSETQ. The V segment lost 4 bases and the J segment 2 bases; nucleotides outside the gene matches: 7. The CDR3 region is CASSRPGGNQETQYF. The DNA for the CDR3 is TGCGCCAGCAGCCGCCCGGGGGGGAATCAAGAGACCCAGTACTTC.

On this clonotype itself: The conserved final phenylalanine or tryptophan is absent from the CDR3, which likely points to a read error. The chain carries TRBV6-6 and TRBJ1-5; D gene uncertain. Deletions cut 0 bases from V and 6 bases from J, with 6 bases between. This CDR3 region has 13 residues. Looked up from germline, CDR1 is MNHNY and CDR2 is SVGAGI (reference sequence). The CDR3 sequence is CASSYSRLQPQHL. DNA of the CDR3: TGTGCCAGCAGTTACTCGAGGCTTCAGCCCCAGCATCTT.

This clonotype was counted ten times or more. The V call is TRBV6-1, the J call TRBJ2-7; TRBD2 matches 13 bases. Germline V CDR1 and CDR2: MNHNS, SASEGT. CDR3 length: 16 residues. V gave up 5 bases and J gave up 4 bases; unmatched junction bases: 8. DNA for the CDR3: TGTGCCAGCAGTCCTCGGACTAGCGGGGGATCATACGAGCAGTACTTC. Residues: CASSPRTSGGSYEQYF.

Ten or more counts support this clonotype. The chain recombines TRBV7-9 with TRBJ1-1; D uncertain. Trimming left V 1 base short and J 5 bases short, with 17 bases between. This CDR3 spans 16 amino acids. CDR1 and CDR2 (germline): SEHNR, FQNEAQ (reference sequence). Here the CDR3 reads CASSLDPGLRATEAFF. DNA of the CDR3: TGTGCCAGCAGCTTAGATCCAGGTTTGAGAGCAACTGAAGCTTTCTTT.

This clonotype was counted ten times or more. The V gene is TRBV5-6, the J gene TRBJ1-5; D is unclear. The CDR3 has 15 residues. Per the germline V gene, CDR1 is SGHDT and CDR2 is YYEEEE. V was cut by 5 bases and J by 3 bases, with 15 bases left in between. CDR3 amino acids: CASSKEGRDNQPQHF. CDR3 nucleotides: TGTGCCAGCAGTAAGGAAGGGAGGGACAATCAGCCCCAGCATTTT. Full variable domain (outside the CDR3, taken from reference TRBV5-6 and TRBJ1-5): DAGVTQSPTHLIKTRGQQVTLRCSPKSGHDTVSWYQQALGQGPQFIFQYYEEEERQRGNFPDRFSGHQFPNYSSELNVNALLLGDSALYLCASSKEGRDNQPQHFGDGTRLSIL.

This clonotype was counted at least ten times. The chain combines TRBV5-1 with TRBJ1-4; the D is unclear. Germline V CDR1 and CDR2: SGHRS, YFSETQ. V was cut by 0 bases and J by 5 bases, with 8 bases left in between. The CDR3 is made up of 14 amino acids. This CDR3 reads CASSLDSQNEKLFF. In DNA, the CDR3 is TGCGCCAGCAGCTTGGACAGCCAAAATGAAAAACTGTTTTTT.

This clonotype was counted ten times or more. This sequence joins TRBV6-1 and TRBJ2-7; D gene unclear. The ends were cut back, 6 bases at V and 5 bases at J, with 17 bases in the middle. The CDR3 totals 14 residues. CDR1 is MNHNS and CDR2 is SASEGT in the germline V gene. CDR3 region: CASRPRGSGDEQYF. CDR3 in DNA: TGTGCCAGCAGGCCCCGAGGAAGTGGCGACGAGCAGTACTTC.

This clonotype appeared many times. This chain joins TRBV2 and TRBJ1-4; D is undetermined. Trimming cost V 6 bases and J 3 bases, with 14 bases left between them. This CDR3 comprises 15 residues. Per germline, CDR1 SNHLY and CDR2 FYNNEI. The CDR3 sequence: CASSPLQLANEKLFF. The CDR3 nucleotides read TGTGCCAGCAGCCCGCTACAGTTAGCTAATGAAAAACTGTTTTTT. The variable domain in full, completed from reference TRBV2 and TRBJ1-4, reads EPEVTQTPSHQVTQMGQEVILRCVPISNHLYFYWYRQILGQKVEFLVSFYNNEISEKSEIFDDQFSVERPDGSNFTLKIRSTKLEDSAMYFCASSPLQLANEKLFFGSGTQLSVL.

This clonotype was counted ten times or more. This rearrangement joins TRBV12-3 or TRBV12-4 to TRBJ2-5, with D maybe TRBD1 (6 bases). The CDR3 is 13 amino acids. With 5 bases removed from V and 3 bases from J, the gap between germline ends came to 10 bases. The CDR3 region has the DNA TGTGCCAGCAGTCGGGACACGAAAGAGACCCAGTACTTC. It translates to CASSRDTKETQYF.

In this sample, this clonotype turned up many times. V and J are TRBV11-3 and TRBJ2-2, with D maybe TRBD2 (5 bases). Trimming cost V 6 bases and J 3 bases, with 17 bases left between them. This CDR3 is 16 amino acids long. The germline CDR1 and CDR2 sequences are SGHNT and YENEEA. The CDR3 DNA is TGTGCCAGCAGGCCCGGAGGTCTGAAGGACACCGGGGAGCTGTTTTTT. Protein sequence: CASRPGGLKDTGELFF. The full variable domain, with the rest looked up from reference TRBV11-3 and TRBJ2-2, is EAGVVQSPRYKIIEKKQPVAFWCNPISGHNTLYWYLQNLGQGPELLIRYENEEAVDDSQLPKDRFSAERLKGVDSTLKIQPAELGDSAVYLCASRPGGLKDTGELFFGEGSRLTVL.

In its sample, this clonotype was seen many times. The chain employs TRBV19 and TRBJ1-5, with D tentatively TRBD1 (5 bases). V was clipped by 7 bases and J by 1 base, with 14 bases between them. The CDR3 extends over 15 amino acids. CDR1 and CDR2 from the germline V gene are LNHDA and SQIVND (reference sequence). As DNA, the CDR3 is TGTGCCAGTATGGCTCGAGGGGCGAGCAATCAGCCCCAGCATTTT. This codes for CASMARGASNQPQHF.

This clonotype was counted many times. The V gene is TRBV12-3 or TRBV12-4, the J gene TRBJ2-2; TRBD2 might be the D (7 bases). V was pared by 1 base and J by 1 base, with 10 bases between. The CDR3 consists of 16 residues. Here the CDR3 reads CASSLGGGENTGELFF. In nucleotides, the CDR3 is TGTGCCAGCAGTTTAGGAGGGGGGGAGAACACCGGGGAGCTGTTTTTT.

This clonotype was seen at least ten times. The chain recombines TRBV19 with TRBJ1-2; D gene unclear. Germline assignment: CDR1 LNHDA and CDR2 SQIVND (reference sequence). The CDR3 extends over 14 amino acids. The V gene lost 1 base and the J gene lost 2 bases, with 8 bases spanning the gap. The CDR3 nucleotides read TGTGCCAGTAGTATAGCAAACAGAAACTATGGCTACACCTTC. Protein product: CASSIANRNYGYTF.

This clonotype appeared many times. This chain links TRBV28 with TRBJ2-5; 8 nucleotides align to TRBD2. The CDR3 has 14 residues. Per the germline V gene, CDR1 is MDHEN and CDR2 is SYDVKM. V lost 5 bases and J lost 4; bases outside the gene matches: 6. CDR3 amino acids: CASSPGGAAETQYF. The CDR3 DNA is TGTGCCAGCAGTCCGGGGGGGGCGGCAGAGACCCAGTACTTC. The full variable domain, in which reference TRBV28 and TRBJ2-5 provide the parts outside the CDR3, is DVKVTQSSRYLVKRTGEKVFLECVQDMDHENMFWYRQDPGLGLRLIYFSYDVKMKEKGDIPEGYSVSREKKERFSLILESASTNQTSMYLCASSPGGAAETQYFGPGTRLLVL.

The chain recombines TRBV18 with TRBJ1-1; unclear D gene. The CDR3 consists of 15 residues. The V gene lost 2 bases and the J gene lost 1 base, with 11 bases spanning the gap. CDR1 is KGHSH and CDR2 is LQKENI in the germline V gene. CDR3 loop: CASSPRQGSNTEAFF. For the CDR3, the DNA is TGTGCCAGCTCACCAAGGCAAGGATCGAACACTGAAGCTTTCTTT.

This clonotype was recorded many times. V usage is TRBV7-9 and J usage is TRBJ2-7; unclear D gene. The ends were cut back, 0 bases at V and 5 bases at J, with 5 bases in the middle. CDR3 length: 12 residues. Germline CDR1 and CDR2: SEHNR and FQNEAQ (reference sequence). The CDR3 nucleotides read TGTGCCAGCAGCTTAGCCCCCGACGAGCAGTACTTC. Translation: CASSLAPDEQYF. Full variable domain (remainder filled in from reference TRBV7-9 and TRBJ2-7): DTGVSQNPRHKITKRGQNVTFRCDPISEHNRLYWYRQTLGQGPEFLTYFQNEAQLEKSRLLSDRFSAERPKGSFSTLEIQRTEQGDSAMYLCASSLAPDEQYFGPGTRLTVT.

This clonotype was counted at least ten times. This rearrangement joins TRBV20-1 to TRBJ2-7; perhaps TRBD1 as D (6 bases). The CDR3 has 14 amino acids. Germline lookup yields CDR1 DFQATT and CDR2 SNEGSKA (reference sequence). Trimming left V 2 bases short and J 3 bases short, with 14 bases between. The DNA for the CDR3 is TGCAGTGCTAGATCTCCGGGACACATCTACGAGCAGTACTTC. It translates to CSARSPGHIYEQYF.

This clonotype came up a few times. V is TRBV18 and J is TRBJ2-2; no clear D. With 2 bases removed from V and 11 bases from J, the gap between germline ends came to 21 bases. The germline gives CDR1 KGHSH, CDR2 LQKENI. This CDR3 has 16 amino acids. CDR3 coding DNA: TGTGCCAGCTCACCATGGACCGGAACCGTGAGGTTCGAGCTGTTTTTT. Protein sequence: CASSPWTGTVRFELFF. The full variable domain, its missing parts supplied by reference TRBV18 and TRBJ2-2, is NAGVMQNPRHLVRRRGQEARLRCSPMKGHSHVYWYRQLPEEGLKFMVYLQKENIIDESGMPKERFSAEFPKEGPSILRIQQVVRGDSAAYFCASSPWTGTVRFELFFGEGSRLTVL.